Here is one TCR beta chain with its context. Its cognate antigen is unknown. The sample has other DNA sequences that encode this CDR3 too. The data are from a study of shared clonotypes between healthy human individuals. Original processing notes: Sequence data from immunoSEQ were junction-only and lacked quality scores; consequently, filtering differed. Assay: immunoSEQ multiplex PCR; the TCRdb copy retains only in-frame clones and omits some. The DNA was the basis for D and trimming; V, J and clone size are from that table. Among about 690,000 clones listed, 90% were seen once. Points from the study as a whole: Donor scarcity curtailed the genetic and exposure-history diversity represented herein.

What CD8 memory combined were CD45RO+ cells and CCR7-negative CD45RA+ TemRA cells. Material for sequencing was memory CD8+ T cells from PBMCs. Documented subset: CD45RO+ cells pooled with CCR7-negative TemRA cells. The TCR originated in a man between 18 and 29 years old in good health. Some clones in this sample may be carry-over from other donors' samples.

The CDR3 region is CASSKTGQGYTGELFF. CDR3 sequence (DNA): TGTGCCAGCAGCAAAACCGGGCAGGGTTACACCGGGGAGCTGTTTTTT. This chain joins TRBV21-1 and TRBJ2-2; TRBD1, the D gene given by the table, was not confirmed from the DNA. TRBV21-1 is a listed pseudogene. The CDR3 consists of 16 residues.